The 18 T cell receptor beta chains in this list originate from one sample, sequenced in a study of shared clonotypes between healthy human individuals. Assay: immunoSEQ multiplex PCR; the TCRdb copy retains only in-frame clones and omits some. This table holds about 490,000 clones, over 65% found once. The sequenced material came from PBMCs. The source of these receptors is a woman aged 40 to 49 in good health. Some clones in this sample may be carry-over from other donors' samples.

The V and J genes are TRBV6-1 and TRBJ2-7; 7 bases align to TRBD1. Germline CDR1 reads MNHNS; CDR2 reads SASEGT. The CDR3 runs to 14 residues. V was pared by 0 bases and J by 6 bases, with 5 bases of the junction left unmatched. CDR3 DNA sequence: TGTGCCAGCAGTGAAGCAGGGGGCTACAGCGAGCAGTACTTC. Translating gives CASSEAGGYSEQYF.

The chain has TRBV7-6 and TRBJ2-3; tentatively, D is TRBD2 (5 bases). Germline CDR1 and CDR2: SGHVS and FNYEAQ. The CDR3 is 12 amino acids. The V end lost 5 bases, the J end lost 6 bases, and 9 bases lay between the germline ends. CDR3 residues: CASSRGLDTQYF. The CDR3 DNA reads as TGTGCCAGCAGCCGCGGGTTGGATACGCAGTATTTT. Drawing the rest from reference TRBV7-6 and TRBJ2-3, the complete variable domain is GAGVSQSPRYKVTKRGQDVALRCDPISGHVSLYWYRQALGQGPEFLTYFNYEAQQDKSGLPNDRFSAERPEGSISTLTIQRTEQRDSAMYRCASSRGLDTQYFGPGTRLTVL.

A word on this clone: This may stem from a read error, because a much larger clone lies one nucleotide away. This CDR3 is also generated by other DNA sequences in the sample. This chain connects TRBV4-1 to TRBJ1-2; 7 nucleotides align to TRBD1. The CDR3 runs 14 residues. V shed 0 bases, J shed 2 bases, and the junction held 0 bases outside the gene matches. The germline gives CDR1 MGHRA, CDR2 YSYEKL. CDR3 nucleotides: TGCGCCAGCAGCCAAGAACAGGGGAACTATGGCTACACCTTC. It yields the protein CASSQEQGNYGYTF.

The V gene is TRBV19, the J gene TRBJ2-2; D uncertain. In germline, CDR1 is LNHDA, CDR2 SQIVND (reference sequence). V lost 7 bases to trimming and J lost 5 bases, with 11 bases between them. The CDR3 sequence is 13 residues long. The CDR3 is CASKGLRTGELFF. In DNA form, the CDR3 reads TGTGCCAGTAAAGGGCTCAGAACCGGGGAGCTGTTTTTT.

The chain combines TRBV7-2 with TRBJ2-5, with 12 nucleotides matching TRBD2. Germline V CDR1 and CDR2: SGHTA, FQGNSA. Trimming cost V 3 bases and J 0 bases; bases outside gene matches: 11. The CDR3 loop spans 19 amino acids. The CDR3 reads CASSLYMTSGSAYQETQYF. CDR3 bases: TGTGCCAGCAGCTTGTATATGACTAGCGGGAGCGCGTACCAAGAGACCCAGTACTTC.

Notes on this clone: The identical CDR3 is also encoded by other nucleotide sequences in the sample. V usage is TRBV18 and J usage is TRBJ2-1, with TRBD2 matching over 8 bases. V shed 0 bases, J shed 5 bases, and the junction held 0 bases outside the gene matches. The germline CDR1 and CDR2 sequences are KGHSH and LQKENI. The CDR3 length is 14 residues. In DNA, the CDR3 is TGTGCCAGCTCACCACCTAGCGGGGACAATGAGCAGTTCTTC. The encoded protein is CASSPPSGDNEQFF. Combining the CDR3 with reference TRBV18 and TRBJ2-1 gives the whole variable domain NAGVMQNPRHLVRRRGQEARLRCSPMKGHSHVYWYRQLPEEGLKFMVYLQKENIIDESGMPKERFSAEFPKEGPSILRIQQVVRGDSAAYFCASSPPSGDNEQFFGPGTRLTVL.

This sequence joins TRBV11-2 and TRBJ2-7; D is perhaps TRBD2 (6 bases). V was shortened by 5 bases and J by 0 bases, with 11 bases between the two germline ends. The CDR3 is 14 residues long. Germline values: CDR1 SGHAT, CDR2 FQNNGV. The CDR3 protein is CASSPWGDSYEQYF. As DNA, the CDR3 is TGTGCCAGCAGCCCCTGGGGGGACTCCTACGAGCAGTACTTC.

The CDR3, as DNA: TGTGCCAGCAGAGGGACAGAGAATTTTTACGAGCAGTACTTC. It codes for CASRGTENFYEQYF. This chain connects TRBV28 to TRBJ2-7, with 7 nucleotides matching TRBD1. This CDR3 comprises 14 residues. Germline trimming cut 6 bases from V and 4 bases from J; bases unmatched to any gene: 9. Germline V gene lookup returns CDR1 MDHEN and CDR2 SYDVKM.

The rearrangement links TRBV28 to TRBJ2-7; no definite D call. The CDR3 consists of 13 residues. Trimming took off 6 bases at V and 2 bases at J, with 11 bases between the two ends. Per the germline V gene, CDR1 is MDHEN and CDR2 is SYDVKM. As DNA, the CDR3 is TGTGCCAGCAGAAAACGGACGGCCTACGAGCAGTACTTC. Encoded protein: CASRKRTAYEQYF.

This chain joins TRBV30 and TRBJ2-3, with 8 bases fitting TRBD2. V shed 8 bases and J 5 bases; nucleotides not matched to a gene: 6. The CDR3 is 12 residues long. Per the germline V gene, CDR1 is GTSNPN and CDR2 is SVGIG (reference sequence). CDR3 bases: TGTGCCGCGGCTCTAGCGGGAGATACGCAGTATTTT. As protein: CAAALAGDTQYF.

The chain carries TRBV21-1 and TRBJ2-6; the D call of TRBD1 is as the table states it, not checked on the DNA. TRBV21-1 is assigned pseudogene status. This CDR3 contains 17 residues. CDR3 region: CASSKGGRLPGANVLTF. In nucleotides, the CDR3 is TGTGCCAGCAGCAAAGGGGGCAGGCTCCCCGGGGCCAACGTCCTGACTTTC.

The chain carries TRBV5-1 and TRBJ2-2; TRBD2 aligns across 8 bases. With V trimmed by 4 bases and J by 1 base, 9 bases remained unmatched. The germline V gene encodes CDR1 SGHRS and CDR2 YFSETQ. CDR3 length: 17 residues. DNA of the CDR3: TGCGCCAGCAGCGCGTTAGGACTAGCCGAGAACACCGGGGAGCTGTTTTTT. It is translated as CASSALGLAENTGELFF.

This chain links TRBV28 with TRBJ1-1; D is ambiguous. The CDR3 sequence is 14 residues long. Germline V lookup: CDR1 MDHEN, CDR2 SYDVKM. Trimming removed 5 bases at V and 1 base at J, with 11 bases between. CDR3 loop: CASSPGLANTEAFF. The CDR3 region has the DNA TGTGCCAGCAGTCCTGGACTGGCGAACACTGAAGCTTTCTTT.

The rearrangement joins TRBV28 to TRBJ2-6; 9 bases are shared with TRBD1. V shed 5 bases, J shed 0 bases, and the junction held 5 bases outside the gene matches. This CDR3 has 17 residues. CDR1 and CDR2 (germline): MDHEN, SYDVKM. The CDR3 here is CASSKGTGLSGANVLTF. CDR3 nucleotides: TGTGCCAGCAGTAAGGGGACAGGGCTCTCTGGGGCCAACGTCCTGACTTTC.

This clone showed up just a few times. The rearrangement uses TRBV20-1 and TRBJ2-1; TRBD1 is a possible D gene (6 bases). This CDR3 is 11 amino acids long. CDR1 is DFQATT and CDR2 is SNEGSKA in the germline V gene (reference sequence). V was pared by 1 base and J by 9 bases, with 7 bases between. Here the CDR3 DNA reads TGCAGTGCTAGAGCAGGGGCTGAGCAGTTCTTC. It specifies CSARAGAEQFF.

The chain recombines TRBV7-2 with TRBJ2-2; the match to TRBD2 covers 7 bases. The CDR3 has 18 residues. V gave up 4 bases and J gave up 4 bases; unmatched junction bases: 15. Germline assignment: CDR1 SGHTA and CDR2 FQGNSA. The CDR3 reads CASSSHPILAASTGELFF. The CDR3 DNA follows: TGTGCCAGCAGCTCCCACCCTATCCTAGCGGCATCCACCGGGGAGCTGTTTTTT. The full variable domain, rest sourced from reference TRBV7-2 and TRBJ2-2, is GAGVSQSPSNKVTEKGKDVELRCDPISGHTALYWYRQSLGQGLEFLIYFQGNSAPDKSGLPSDRFSAERTGGSVSTLTIQRTQQEDSAVYLCASSSHPILAASTGELFFGEGSRLTVL.

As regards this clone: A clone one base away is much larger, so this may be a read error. The CDR3 DNA follows: TGTGCCAGCAGCTTATTTTCTAGCGGGAGCCCCTGGGTGGGAGACAAGTACTTC. Residues: CASSLFSSGSPWVGDKYF. This sequence joins TRBV7-8 and TRBJ2-7, with 10 bases lining up with TRBD2. This CDR3 has 18 amino acids. The V segment lost 2 bases and the J segment 11 bases; nucleotides outside the gene matches: 21. Germline values: CDR1 SGHVS, CDR2 FQNEAQ.

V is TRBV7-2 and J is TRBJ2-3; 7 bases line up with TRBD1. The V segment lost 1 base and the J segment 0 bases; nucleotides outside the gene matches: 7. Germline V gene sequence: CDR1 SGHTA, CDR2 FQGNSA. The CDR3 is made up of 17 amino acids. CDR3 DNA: TGTGCCAGCAGCTTAGAACACGGGACAGAAAGCACAGATACGCAGTATTTT. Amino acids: CASSLEHGTESTDTQYF.